The 30 T cell receptor beta chains presented below share a single source sample, sequenced in a study of CD8 T cells in ankylosing spondylitis. TCRdb re-called the 5' RACE reads with MiXCR, one entry per CDR3 protein. The sample lists roughly 130,000 distinct CDR3 sequences, more than 6.5% seen once, with more than 9% in the top ten. What was sequenced was blood, either unsorted or a sorted T cell fraction (not recorded which). Source of these receptors: a male donor with ankylosing spondylitis or in good health (not recorded which).

In its sample, this clonotype was seen many times. The genes are TRBV6-2 or TRBV6-3 and TRBJ2-2, with D unresolved. The CDR3 has 14 amino acids. The V gene lost 2 bases and the J gene lost 1 base, with 5 bases spanning the gap. The germline gives CDR1 MNHEY, CDR2 SVGEGT. This CDR3 is CASSYRQNTGELFF. The DNA of the CDR3 is TGTGCCAGCAGTTACCGCCAGAACACCGGGGAGCTGTTTTTT.

In this sample, this clonotype turned up many times. This rearrangement joins TRBV7-2 to TRBJ2-1; 9 bases map to TRBD1. Germline loops: CDR1 SGHTA, CDR2 FQGNSA. With V trimmed by 5 bases and J by 5 bases, 10 bases remained unmatched. This CDR3 is 16 amino acids long. This CDR3 is CASSSTGQGYDNEQFF. In DNA, the CDR3 is TGTGCCAGCAGCAGCACGGGACAGGGTTATGACAATGAGCAGTTCTTC.

This clonotype was counted many times. The V call is TRBV14, the J call TRBJ2-7; TRBD1 is a possible D gene (6 bases). The CDR3 loop spans 15 amino acids. V dropped 5 bases and J dropped 5 bases, with 19 bases sitting between them. From germline, CDR1 is SGHDN and CDR2 FVKESK. This chain's CDR3 is CASSSTGIKFDEQYF. The CDR3 region has the DNA TGTGCCAGCAGCTCAACAGGGATAAAATTCGACGAGCAGTACTTC.

This clonotype was counted ten times or more. The rearrangement joins TRBV4-1 to TRBJ1-1; TRBD1 agrees at 8 bases. V was clipped by 2 bases and J by 0 bases; unmatched bases: 14. CDR1 and CDR2 from the germline V gene are MGHRA and YSYEKL. The CDR3 is made up of 19 amino acids. The CDR3 is CASSQSRPSGTGVNTEAFF. Here the CDR3 DNA reads TGCGCCAGCAGCCAATCGAGGCCATCGGGGACAGGCGTGAACACTGAAGCTTTCTTT.

This clonotype was observed a few times. The chain joins TRBV18 to TRBJ2-3, with D unresolved. CDR1 and CDR2 from the germline V gene are KGHSH and LQKENI. Trimming removed 2 bases from V and 6 bases from J, with 18 bases in between. This CDR3 is built from 16 residues. CDR3 sequence (DNA): TGTGCCAGCTCACCAGTCGCCGAAGTAATACTGGATACGCAGTATTTT. It translates to CASSPVAEVILDTQYF.

V is TRBV5-1 and J is TRBJ2-1, with D possibly TRBD2 on 6 matching bases. The germline V gene has CDR1 SGHRS and CDR2 YFSETQ. CDR3 length equals 14 residues. Trimming left V 7 bases short and J 4 bases short, with 15 bases between. This chain's CDR3 is CASCDRDSYNEQFF. CDR3 nucleotide sequence: TGCGCCAGCTGCGATCGGGACTCTTACAATGAGCAGTTCTTC.

This clonotype was seen ten or more times. The J gene is TRBJ2-2, the V gene TRBV7-8; 7 nucleotides align to TRBD1. In germline, CDR1 is SGHVS, CDR2 FQNEAQ. The CDR3 covers 16 residues. J gave up 0 bases and V 2 bases, and 3 bases lay outside the gene matches. CDR3 protein: CASSLFQGANTGELFF. CDR3 bases: TGTGCCAGCAGCTTATTCCAGGGGGCGAACACCGGGGAGCTGTTTTTT.

This clonotype was seen many times. V gene TRBV30 combines with J gene TRBJ1-3; D unclear. In germline, CDR1 is GTSNPN, CDR2 SVGIG (reference sequence). The CDR3 extends over 12 amino acids. The V end lost 0 bases, the J end lost 11 bases, and 11 bases lay between the germline ends. In DNA, the CDR3 is TGTGCCTGGAGTGTTGGCCCTCGTCCCATATATTTT. Translating it yields CAWSVGPRPIYF.

This clonotype was detected ten times or more. The chain employs TRBV9 and TRBJ2-3; 14 positions match TRBD2. The germline gives CDR1 SGDLS, CDR2 YYNGEE. V shed 4 bases, J shed 6 bases, and the junction held 4 bases outside the gene matches. This CDR3 spans 15 amino acids. Written as DNA, the CDR3 is TGTGCCAGCAGCCCCGGACTAGCGGGGGGCGATACGCAGTATTTT. Translating gives CASSPGLAGGDTQYF.

This clonotype was observed many times. The CDR3 DNA sequence: TGTGCCGTCTCACCCGGGCTAGCGGGAGTTTCAGATACGCAGTATTTT. Translation: CAVSPGLAGVSDTQYF. The chain couples TRBV30 to TRBJ2-3, with 10 bases aligning to TRBD2. Trimming at V came to 8 bases and at J to 4 bases, leaving 15 bases not matched to a gene. From germline, CDR1 is GTSNPN and CDR2 SVGIG (reference sequence). The CDR3 spans 16 residues.

This clonotype was recorded at least ten times. This sequence joins TRBV5-1 and TRBJ2-7, with TRBD1 identical over 7 bases. The CDR3 loop spans 16 amino acids. Germline CDR1 reads SGHRS; CDR2 reads YFSETQ. Trimming removed 3 bases from V and 0 bases from J; junction bases left unmatched: 9. Here the CDR3 DNA reads TGCGCCAGCAGCTCCCGTGGGACAGACGGCTCCTACGAGCAGTACTTC. Translated, it gives CASSSRGTDGSYEQYF.

This clonotype was counted at least ten times. The chain couples TRBV4-1 to TRBJ2-7; TRBD2 agrees at 12 bases. Germline V gene data show CDR1 as MGHRA and CDR2 as YSYEKL. Trimming removed 3 bases from V and 4 bases from J; junction bases left unmatched: 4. The CDR3 is 15 amino acids. The CDR3, as DNA: TGCGCCAGCAGCCACCCGACTAGCGGGAGATACGAGCAGTACTTC. It yields the protein CASSHPTSGRYEQYF.

This clonotype has at least ten counts. The chain uses TRBV5-6 and TRBJ2-3; D remains ambiguous. The ends were cut back, 5 bases at V and 8 bases at J, with 9 bases in the middle. Germline-derived CDR1 and CDR2 are SGHDT and YYEEEE. The CDR3 extends over 11 amino acids. Here the CDR3 DNA reads TGTGCCAGCAGATCTGAAACTACGCAGTATTTT. Its protein product is CASRSETTQYF. The complete variable domain, with remaining parts taken from reference TRBV5-6 and TRBJ2-3, reads DAGVTQSPTHLIKTRGQQVTLRCSPKSGHDTVSWYQQALGQGPQFIFQYYEEEERQRGNFPDRFSGHQFPNYSSELNVNALLLGDSALYLCASRSETTQYFGPGTRLTVL.

This clonotype was counted ten times or more. The CDR3 DNA reads TGCGCCAGCAGCTTGGCCCGCCTGGCGGAAGAGACCCAGTACTTC. Protein: CASSLARLAEETQYF. The chain combines TRBV5-1 with TRBJ2-5; no reliable D call. The V gene lost 0 bases and the J gene lost 3 bases, with 12 bases spanning the gap. The length of the CDR3 is 15 residues. Germline CDR1 is SGHRS and CDR2 is YFSETQ. The entire variable domain, with the rest obtained from reference TRBV5-1 and TRBJ2-5, is as follows: KAGVTQTPRYLIKTRGQQVTLSCSPISGHRSVSWYQQTPGQGLQFLFEYFSETQRNKGNFPGRFSGRQFSNSRSEMNVSTLELGDSALYLCASSLARLAEETQYFGPGTRLLVL.

This clonotype was recorded many times. This chain connects TRBV7-2 to TRBJ2-1; 8 bases are shared with TRBD2. Germline CDR1 and CDR2: SGHTA and FQGNSA. J lost 4 bases, V lost 3 bases, and 2 bases had no gene match. The CDR3 is made up of 14 amino acids. CDR3 bases: TGTGCCAGCAGCTTCGGCGGGGGGTACAATGAGCAGTTCTTC. Protein: CASSFGGGYNEQFF.

This chain joins TRBV20-1 and TRBJ1-5, with 7 positions matching TRBD1. The ends lost 6 bases at V and 5 bases at J; junction bases unmatched: 10. Germline V gene data show CDR1 as DFQATT and CDR2 as SNEGSKA (reference sequence). The CDR3 consists of 14 residues. The CDR3 DNA sequence: TGCAGTGCCACACAGGGGTGGGAGGATCAGCCCCAGCATTTT. Translating it yields CSATQGWEDQPQHF.

Comments on this clonotype: A read error may explain this, as a much larger clone is one base away. This chain links TRBV28 with TRBJ2-5; D may match TRBD1 or TRBD2 (5 bases each). The CDR3 runs to 14 residues. Germline V gene lookup returns CDR1 MDHEN and CDR2 SYDVKM. CDR3 nucleotides: TGTTCCAGCAAAGCCGGGACGGCCCAAGAGACCCAGTACTTC. Amino acid sequence: CSSKAGTAQETQYF.

This clonotype was observed at least ten times. V and J are TRBV12-3 or TRBV12-4 and TRBJ1-5; a possible D gene is TRBD1 (5 bases). The CDR3 runs to 15 residues. V was trimmed by 1 base and J by 0 bases, leaving 7 bases between them. The CDR3 region has the DNA TGTGCCAGCAGTTTAGGCAGGGCTAGCAATCAGCCCCAGCATTTT. Translated, it gives CASSLGRASNQPQHF.

This clonotype was recorded at least ten times. The chain is built from TRBV5-6 and TRBJ1-6; D remains unclear. This CDR3 region has 16 residues. V lost 1 base and J lost 2, with 10 bases in between. The germline CDR1 and CDR2 sequences are SGHDT and YYEEEE. The CDR3 region is CASSLRRFPYNSPLHF. The CDR3, as DNA: TGTGCCAGCAGCTTGAGGAGGTTTCCCTATAATTCACCCCTCCACTTT.

This clonotype was counted many times. The chain has TRBV10-3 and TRBJ2-3, with D perhaps given as TRBD1 or TRBD2 (6 bases each). Germline CDR1 reads ENHRY; CDR2 reads SYGVKD. This CDR3 has 15 residues. The V end was cut by 4 bases, the J end by 3 bases, with 14 bases between. The CDR3 here is CAISGDTGLTDTQYF. The CDR3 nucleotides read TGTGCCATCAGTGGGGACACCGGACTAACAGATACGCAGTATTTT.

This clonotype was seen many times. The chain couples TRBV5-1 to TRBJ2-1; 11 bases line up with TRBD2. In germline, CDR1 is SGHRS, CDR2 YFSETQ. The CDR3 is 17 amino acids. V lost 4 bases and J lost 7; bases outside the gene matches: 13. The DNA for the CDR3 is TGCGCCAGCAGCCAAACTAATAGCGGGGGGGGCCTGAATGAGCAGTTCTTC. Translated, it gives CASSQTNSGGGLNEQFF.

This clonotype was detected ten times or more. The rearrangement joins TRBV6-6 to TRBJ2-1, with D perhaps matching TRBD2 (5 bases). This CDR3 comprises 13 residues. Trimming pared 7 bases from V and 0 bases from J, leaving 7 bases between. CDR1 MNHNY and CDR2 SVGAGI come from the germline V gene (reference sequence). DNA for the CDR3: TGTGCCAGCATAGCGCTCTCCTACAATGAGCAGTTCTTC. It yields the protein CASIALSYNEQFF.

This clonotype was seen at least ten times. The chain recombines TRBV5-1 with TRBJ2-1; D uncertain. CDR1 SGHRS and CDR2 YFSETQ come from the germline V gene. The CDR3 extends over 13 amino acids. Trimming shortened V by 0 bases and J by 7 bases, and 8 bases separated the two germline ends. DNA of the CDR3: TGCGCCAGCAGCTTGGTACACGCTAATGAGCAGTTCTTC. Encoded protein: CASSLVHANEQFF. The full variable domain, completed using reference TRBV5-1 and TRBJ2-1, is KAGVTQTPRYLIKTRGQQVTLSCSPISGHRSVSWYQQTPGQGLQFLFEYFSETQRNKGNFPGRFSGRQFSNSRSEMNVSTLELGDSALYLCASSLVHANEQFFGPGTRLTVL.

This clonotype was seen many times. The gene calls are TRBV12-3 or TRBV12-4 and TRBJ2-2; tentative D call: TRBD2 (5 bases). V lost 0 bases and J 5 bases, leaving 10 bases between the germline ends. This CDR3 contains 15 residues. This chain's CDR3 is CASSLALGLTGELFF. CDR3 in DNA: TGTGCCAGCAGTTTAGCGCTAGGACTTACCGGGGAGCTGTTTTTT.

The sample holds many counts of this clonotype. This chain connects TRBV19 to TRBJ2-7, with D possibly being TRBD1 or TRBD2 (6 bases each). Germline CDR1 LNHDA, CDR2 SQIVND (reference sequence). The V and J ends lost 3 bases and 2 bases respectively, with 20 bases between them. CDR3 size: 17 residues. The CDR3 region is CASSIGGLGSIPYEQYF. The CDR3 DNA is TGTGCCAGTAGTATCGGGGGCCTGGGCAGTATACCCTACGAGCAGTACTTC.

This clonotype appeared many times. The V call is TRBV12-3 or TRBV12-4, the J call TRBJ1-5, with 7 bases fitting TRBD1. The CDR3 extends over 15 amino acids. V lost 6 bases to trimming and J lost 2 bases; unmatched junction nucleotides: 7. The DNA for the CDR3 is TGTGCCAGCAGCTCACAGGGGTTGGGCAATCAGCCCCAGCATTTT. This encodes CASSSQGLGNQPQHF.

This clonotype was picked up a small number of times. The rearrangement uses TRBV12-3 or TRBV12-4 and TRBJ2-2; 9 bases are a match to TRBD1. The CDR3 is 16 amino acids. J gave up 6 bases and V 2 bases, and 7 bases lay outside the gene matches. The CDR3 DNA sequence: TGTGCCAGCAGTTTAACCGGGACAGGGAATGCCGGGGAGCTGTTTTTT. It encodes CASSLTGTGNAGELFF.

This clonotype was picked up many times. The genes are TRBV11-1 and TRBJ2-1; TRBD2 agrees at 7 bases. In germline, CDR1 is SGHAT, CDR2 FQDESV (reference sequence). This CDR3 contains 18 residues. J lost 3 bases, V lost 4 bases, and 15 bases had no gene match. DNA for the CDR3: TGTGCCAGCAGCTCACCGTTCCTAGTGGGGGAGGGCTACAATGAGCAGTTCTTC. Translation: CASSSPFLVGEGYNEQFF.

There are many counts of this clonotype. The CDR3 region has the DNA TGCAGTGCCATCCTAGTTGGGAGCCCTAATGAAAAACTGTTTTTT. Amino acid sequence: CSAILVGSPNEKLFF. The V gene is TRBV20-1, the J gene TRBJ1-4; D gene ambiguous. CDR3 length equals 15 residues. The V gene's germline CDR1 is DFQATT and CDR2 SNEGSKA (reference sequence). The V and J ends lost 6 bases and 3 bases respectively, with 17 bases between them.

Many counts were recorded for this clonotype. J is TRBJ1-1 and V is TRBV20-1; tentative D call: TRBD1 (5 bases). CDR1 and CDR2 from the germline V gene are DFQATT and SNEGSKA (reference sequence). The CDR3 consists of 15 residues. Trimming shortened V by 5 bases and J by 1 base, and 17 bases separated the two germline ends. The CDR3 DNA reads as TGCAGTGCTCCAGACCTTCGGGGGGAGAACACTGAAGCTTTCTTT. It yields the protein CSAPDLRGENTEAFF.